This entry lists 6 T cell receptor beta chains sequenced from one sample in a study of Graves' ophthalmopathy and Graves' hyperthyroidism. CDR3 regions of TCR beta were amplified from RNA transcripts. First-round RT-PCR with HTBI primers preceded a second-round multiplex PCR. TCRdb recomputed calls from the multiplex PCR reads with MiXCR, one row per CDR3 protein. Among almost 400,000 distinct CDR3 sequences listed, approximately 20% were seen once. The sequenced sample was peripheral blood. These receptors were taken from a young woman with Graves' ophthalmopathy.

Ten or more counts support this clonotype. The chain has TRBV12-3 or TRBV12-4 and TRBJ1-3, with a weak D call TRBD1 (5 bases). The CDR3 is 15 residues long. Trimming removed 2 bases from V and 0 bases from J, with 8 bases in between. The DNA of the CDR3 is TGTGCCAGCAGTTTACGACAGACCTCTGGAAACACCATATATTTT. Its translation: CASSLRQTSGNTIYF.

This clonotype showed up many times. The CDR3 DNA sequence: TGTGCCAGCAGTTACCCCAAATGGGGGCAGGGGAGCCCCGGGTCCTACGAGCAGTACTTC. As protein: CASSYPKWGQGSPGSYEQYF. This chain uses TRBV6-5 with TRBJ2-7; TRBD1 might be the D (6 bases). Germline V CDR1 and CDR2: MNHEY, SVGAGI. This CDR3 is 20 amino acids long. V was clipped by 2 bases and J by 1 base, with 27 bases between them.

This clonotype occurred many times. J is TRBJ1-5 and V is TRBV6-1; no firm D call. V lost 5 bases and J 0 bases, leaving 14 bases between the germline ends. Germline V CDR1 and CDR2: MNHNS, SASEGT. The CDR3 loop spans 16 amino acids. The CDR3 sequence: CASSPLSSTSNQPQHF. The CDR3 DNA is TGTGCCAGCAGTCCTCTTTCTTCAACTAGCAATCAGCCCCAGCATTTT.

At least ten counts were recorded for this clonotype. The CDR3 here is CASSDPQGARETQYF. DNA of the CDR3: TGTGCCAGCAGTGACCCGCAGGGGGCGCGGGAGACCCAGTACTTC. The chain joins TRBV28 to TRBJ2-5, with 8 bases identical to TRBD1. J was trimmed by 5 bases and V by 5 bases; bases with no gene match: 10. The germline CDR1 and CDR2 sequences are MDHEN and SYDVKM. CDR3 size: 15 residues.

There are many counts of this clonotype. CDR3 loop: CASSFPGTGEDGYTF. CDR3 sequence (DNA): TGTGCCAGCAGTTTTCCCGGGACAGGGGAGGATGGCTACACCTTC. The chain combines TRBV6-2 or TRBV6-3 with TRBJ1-2, with 10 nucleotides matching TRBD1. Trimming cost V 4 bases and J 6 bases; bases outside gene matches: 8. Germline CDR1 is MNHEY and CDR2 is SVGEGT. The CDR3 has 15 residues.

This clonotype was recorded once. Being one base from a much bigger clone, this may be a read error. The chain couples TRBV30 to TRBJ2-7; 9 bases agree with TRBD1. The J segment lost 6 bases and the V segment lost 1 base, leaving 10 bases of the junction unmatched. CDR1 and CDR2 (germline): GTSNPN, SVGIG (reference sequence). The CDR3 is made up of 15 amino acids. The CDR3 sequence: CAWSAGGTGIREQYF. In DNA form, the CDR3 reads TGTGCCTGGAGTGCCGGCGGGACAGGGATCCGCGAGCAGTACTTC.